The 2 T cell receptor beta chains reported below all come from one sample, sequenced in a study of Ad26.COV2.S vaccination and SARS-CoV-2 variants. Treatment denoted: roughly 19 received Ad26.COV2.S at low or high dose, single or two shots; 5 received placebo; per-sample allocation not given. Material that was analyzed had been drawn on day 63 after the first vaccine or placebo injection. Clones were read by immunoSEQ multiplex PCR, and TCRdb kept only the in-frame ones, dropping some. The repertoire holds some 320,000 clones, with roughly 80% as singletons. The sequenced sample was peripheral blood, obtained in a trial of Ad26.COV2.S vaccine versus placebo. The receptors were gathered from a person between 18 and 60 years old who received the Ad26.COV2.S COVID-19 vaccine or a placebo.

The chain recombines TRBV7-9 with TRBJ1-3, with D hard to call. CDR1 is SEHNR and CDR2 is FQNEAQ in the germline V gene (reference sequence). The V and J ends lost 4 bases and 1 base respectively, with 11 bases between them. CDR3 length: 15 residues. CDR3 residues: CASSSGRVSGNTIYF. For the CDR3, the DNA is TGTGCCAGCAGCTCAGGACGGGTATCTGGAAACACCATATATTTT.

The rearrangement uses TRBV5-6 and TRBJ1-5; possibly TRBD1 for D (6 bases). The CDR3 loop spans 13 amino acids. Deletions cut 2 bases from V and 4 bases from J, with 7 bases between. Germline-derived CDR1 and CDR2 are SGHDT and YYEEEE. CDR3 sequence: CASSFTGNQPQHF. The CDR3, as DNA: TGTGCCAGCAGCTTTACAGGGAATCAGCCCCAGCATTTT.